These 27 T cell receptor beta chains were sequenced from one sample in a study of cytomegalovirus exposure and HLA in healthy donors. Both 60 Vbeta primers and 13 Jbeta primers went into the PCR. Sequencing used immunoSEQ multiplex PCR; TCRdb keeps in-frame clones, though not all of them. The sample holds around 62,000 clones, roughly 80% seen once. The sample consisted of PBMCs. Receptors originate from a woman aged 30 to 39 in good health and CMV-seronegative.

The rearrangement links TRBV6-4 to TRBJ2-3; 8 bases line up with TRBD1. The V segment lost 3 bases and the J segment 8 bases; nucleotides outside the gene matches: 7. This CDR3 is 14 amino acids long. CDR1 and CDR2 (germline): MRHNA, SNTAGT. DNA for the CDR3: TGTGCCAGCAGTGAGAGGCAGGGGGCCGGTACGCAGTATTTT. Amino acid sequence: CASSERQGAGTQYF.

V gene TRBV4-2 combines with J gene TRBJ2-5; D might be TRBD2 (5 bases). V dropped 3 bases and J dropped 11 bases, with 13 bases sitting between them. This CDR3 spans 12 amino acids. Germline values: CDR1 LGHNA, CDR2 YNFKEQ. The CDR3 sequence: CASSHDPGEQYF. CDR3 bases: TGTGCCAGCAGCCACGACCCCGGGGAGCAGTACTTC.

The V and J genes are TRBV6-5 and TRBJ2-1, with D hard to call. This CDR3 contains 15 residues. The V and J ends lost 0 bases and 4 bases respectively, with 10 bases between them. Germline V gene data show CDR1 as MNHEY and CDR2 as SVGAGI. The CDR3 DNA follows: TGTGCCAGCAGTTACTCCCCTAACAGATACAATGAGCAGTTCTTC. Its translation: CASSYSPNRYNEQFF.

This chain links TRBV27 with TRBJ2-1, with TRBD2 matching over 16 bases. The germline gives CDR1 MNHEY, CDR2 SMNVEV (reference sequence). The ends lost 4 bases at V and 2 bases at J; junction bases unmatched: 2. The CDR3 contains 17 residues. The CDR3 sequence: CASSYGTSGGAYNEQFF. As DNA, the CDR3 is TGTGCCAGCAGTTATGGGACTAGCGGGGGGGCCTACAATGAGCAGTTCTTC.

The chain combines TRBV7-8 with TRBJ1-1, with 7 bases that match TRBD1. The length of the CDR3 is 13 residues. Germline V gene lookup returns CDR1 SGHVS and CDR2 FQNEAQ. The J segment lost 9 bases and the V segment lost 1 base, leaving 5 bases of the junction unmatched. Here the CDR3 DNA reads TGTGCCAGCAGCTTAGAACAGGGGAGGAAAGCTTTCTTT. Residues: CASSLEQGRKAFF.

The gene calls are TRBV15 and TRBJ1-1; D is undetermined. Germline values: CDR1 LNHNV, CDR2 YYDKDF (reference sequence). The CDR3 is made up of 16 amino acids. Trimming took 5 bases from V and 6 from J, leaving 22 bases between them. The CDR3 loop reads CATSVRGKPEEAEAFF. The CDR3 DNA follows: TGTGCCACCAGCGTACGAGGGAAGCCCGAGGAGGCTGAAGCTTTCTTT.

This CDR3 reads CASSDRVGFQETQYF. The CDR3 DNA reads as TGTGCCAGCAGTGACAGGGTGGGATTCCAGGAGACCCAGTACTTC. V usage is TRBV2 and J usage is TRBJ2-5; D is possibly TRBD1 (5 bases). V lost 3 bases and J lost 5, with 16 bases in between. Per germline, CDR1 SNHLY and CDR2 FYNNEI. This CDR3 spans 15 amino acids.

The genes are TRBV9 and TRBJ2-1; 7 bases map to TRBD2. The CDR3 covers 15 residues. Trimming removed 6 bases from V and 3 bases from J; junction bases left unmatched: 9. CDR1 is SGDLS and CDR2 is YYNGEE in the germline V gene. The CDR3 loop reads CASTQRGSDYNEQFF. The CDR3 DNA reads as TGTGCCAGCACCCAGCGGGGCAGTGACTACAATGAGCAGTTCTTC.

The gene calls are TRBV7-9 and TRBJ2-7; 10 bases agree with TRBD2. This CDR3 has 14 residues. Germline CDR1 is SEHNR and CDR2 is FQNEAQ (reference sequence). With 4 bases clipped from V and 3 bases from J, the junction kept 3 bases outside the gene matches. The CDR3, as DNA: TGTGCCAGCAGCTCCGGGACTAGCGTCTACGAGCAGTACTTC. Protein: CASSSGTSVYEQYF.

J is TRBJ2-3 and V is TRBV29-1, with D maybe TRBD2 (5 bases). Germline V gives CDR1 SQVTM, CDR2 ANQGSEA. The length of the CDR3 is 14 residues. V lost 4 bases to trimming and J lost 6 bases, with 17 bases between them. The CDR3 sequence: CSVGRTLSVDTQYF. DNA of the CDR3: TGCAGCGTTGGGAGGACTCTGAGTGTGGATACGCAGTATTTT.

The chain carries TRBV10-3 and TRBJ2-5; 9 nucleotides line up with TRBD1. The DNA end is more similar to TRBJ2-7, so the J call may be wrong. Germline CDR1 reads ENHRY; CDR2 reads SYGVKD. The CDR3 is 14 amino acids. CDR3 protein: CAISEDRGKSEQYF. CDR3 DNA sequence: TGTGCCATCAGTGAGGACAGGGGGAAGAGCGAGCAGTACTTC.

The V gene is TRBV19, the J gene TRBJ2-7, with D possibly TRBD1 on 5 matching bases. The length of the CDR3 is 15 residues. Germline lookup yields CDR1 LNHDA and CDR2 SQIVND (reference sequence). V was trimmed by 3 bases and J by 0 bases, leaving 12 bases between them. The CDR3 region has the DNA TGTGCCAGTAGTATTGGGGCAGTAAGCTCCTACGAGCAGTACTTC. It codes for CASSIGAVSSYEQYF. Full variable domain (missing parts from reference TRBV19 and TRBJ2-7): DGGITQSPKYLFRKEGQNVTLSCEQNLNHDAMYWYRQDPGQGLRLIYYSQIVNDFQKGDIAEGYSVSREKKESFPLTVTSAQKNPTAFYLCASSIGAVSSYEQYFGPGTRLTVT.

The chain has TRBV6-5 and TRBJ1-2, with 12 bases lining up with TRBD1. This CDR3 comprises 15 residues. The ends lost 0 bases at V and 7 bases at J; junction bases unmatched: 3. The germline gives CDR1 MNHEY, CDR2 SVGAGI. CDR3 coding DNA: TGTGCCAGCAGTTACTCGGGACAGGGGGCGCGTGGCTACACCTTC. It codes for CASSYSGQGARGYTF.

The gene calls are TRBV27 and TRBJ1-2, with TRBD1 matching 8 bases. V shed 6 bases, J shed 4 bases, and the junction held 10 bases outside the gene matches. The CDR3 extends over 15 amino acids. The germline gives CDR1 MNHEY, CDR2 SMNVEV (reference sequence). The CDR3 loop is CASSPYTQGGYGYTF. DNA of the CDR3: TGTGCCAGCAGCCCCTATACACAGGGGGGCTATGGCTACACCTTC.

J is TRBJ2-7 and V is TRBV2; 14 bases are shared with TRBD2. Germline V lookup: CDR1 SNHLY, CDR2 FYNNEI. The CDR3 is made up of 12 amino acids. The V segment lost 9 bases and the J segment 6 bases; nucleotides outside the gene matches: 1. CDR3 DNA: TGTGCCAGGGGACTAGCGGGGGCCGAGCAGTACTTC. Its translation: CARGLAGAEQYF.

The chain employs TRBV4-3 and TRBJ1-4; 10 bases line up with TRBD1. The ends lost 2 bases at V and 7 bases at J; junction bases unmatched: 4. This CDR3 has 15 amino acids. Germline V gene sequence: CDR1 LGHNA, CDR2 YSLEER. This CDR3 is CASSQRTGGSEKLFF. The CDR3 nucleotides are TGCGCCAGCAGCCAAAGGACAGGGGGGAGTGAAAAACTGTTTTTT.

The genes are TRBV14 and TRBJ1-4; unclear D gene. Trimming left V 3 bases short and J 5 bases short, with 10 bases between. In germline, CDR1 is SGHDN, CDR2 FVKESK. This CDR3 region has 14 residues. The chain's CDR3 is CASSHREKNEKLFF. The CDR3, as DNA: TGTGCCAGCAGCCATAGGGAGAAGAATGAAAAACTGTTTTTT.

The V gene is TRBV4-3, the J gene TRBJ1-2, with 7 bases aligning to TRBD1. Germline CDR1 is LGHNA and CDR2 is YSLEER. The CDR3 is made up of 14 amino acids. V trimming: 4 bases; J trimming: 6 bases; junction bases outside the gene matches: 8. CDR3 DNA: TGCGCCAGCAGCCGAGCAGCCGGGACAGATGGCTACACCTTC. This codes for CASSRAAGTDGYTF.

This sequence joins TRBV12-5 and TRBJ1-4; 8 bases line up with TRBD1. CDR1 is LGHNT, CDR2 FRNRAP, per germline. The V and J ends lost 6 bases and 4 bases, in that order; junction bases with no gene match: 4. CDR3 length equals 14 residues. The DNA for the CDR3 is TGTGCTAGTGGCCCAGGGGGCCTTAATGAAAAACTGTTTTTT. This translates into CASGPGGLNEKLFF.

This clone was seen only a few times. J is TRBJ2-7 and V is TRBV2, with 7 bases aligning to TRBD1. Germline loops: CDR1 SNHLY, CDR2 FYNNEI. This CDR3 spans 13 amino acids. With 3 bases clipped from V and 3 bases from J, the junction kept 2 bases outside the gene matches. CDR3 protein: CASSDDRVYEQYF. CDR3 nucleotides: TGTGCCAGCAGTGATGACAGGGTCTACGAGCAGTACTTC.

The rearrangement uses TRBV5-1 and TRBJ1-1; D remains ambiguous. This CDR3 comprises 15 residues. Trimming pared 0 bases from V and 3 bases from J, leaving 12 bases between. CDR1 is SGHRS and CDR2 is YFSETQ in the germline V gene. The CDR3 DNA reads TGCGCCAGCAGCTTGGCCGGTAGGAGGGACACTGAAGCTTTCTTT. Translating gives CASSLAGRRDTEAFF.

CDR3 nucleotide sequence: TGTGCCAGCAGCTTAGCGCACGGGGTAGGCCAGCCCCAGCATTTT. Amino acids: CASSLAHGVGQPQHF. The rearrangement uses TRBV7-2 and TRBJ1-5, with no clear D. The germline CDR1 and CDR2 sequences are SGHTA and FQGNSA. Trimming removed 0 bases at V and 7 bases at J, with 13 bases between. This CDR3 region has 15 residues.

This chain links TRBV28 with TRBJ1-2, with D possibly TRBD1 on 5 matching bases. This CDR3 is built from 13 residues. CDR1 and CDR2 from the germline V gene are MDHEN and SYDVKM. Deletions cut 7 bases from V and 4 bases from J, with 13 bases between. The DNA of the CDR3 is TGTGCCAGCACCTCGACAGAGACCTATGGCTACACCTTC. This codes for CASTSTETYGYTF.

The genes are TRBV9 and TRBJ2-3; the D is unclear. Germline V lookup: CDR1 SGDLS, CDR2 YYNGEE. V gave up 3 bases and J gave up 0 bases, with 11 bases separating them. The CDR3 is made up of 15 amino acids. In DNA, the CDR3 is TGTGCCAGCAGCGCTAGTGGTCGAAGCACAGATACGCAGTATTTT. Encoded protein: CASSASGRSTDTQYF.

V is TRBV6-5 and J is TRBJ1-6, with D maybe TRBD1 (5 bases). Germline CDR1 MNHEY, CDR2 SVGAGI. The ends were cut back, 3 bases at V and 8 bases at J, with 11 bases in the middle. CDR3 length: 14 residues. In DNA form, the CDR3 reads TGTGCCAGCAGTTATCGACAGTCCGATTCACCCCTCCACTTT. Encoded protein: CASSYRQSDSPLHF.

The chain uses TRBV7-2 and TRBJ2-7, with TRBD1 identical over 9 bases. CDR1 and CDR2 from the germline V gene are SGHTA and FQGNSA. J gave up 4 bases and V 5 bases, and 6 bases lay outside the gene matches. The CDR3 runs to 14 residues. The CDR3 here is CASSPTGGAYEQYF. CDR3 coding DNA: TGTGCCAGCAGCCCTACAGGGGGCGCGTACGAGCAGTACTTC.

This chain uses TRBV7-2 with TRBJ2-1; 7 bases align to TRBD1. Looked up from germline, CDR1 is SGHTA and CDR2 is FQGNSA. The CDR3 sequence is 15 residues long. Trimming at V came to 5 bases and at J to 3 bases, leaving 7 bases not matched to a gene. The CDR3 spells CASSRQGGNYNEQFF. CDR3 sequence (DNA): TGTGCCAGCAGCCGACAGGGTGGGAACTACAATGAGCAGTTCTTC.